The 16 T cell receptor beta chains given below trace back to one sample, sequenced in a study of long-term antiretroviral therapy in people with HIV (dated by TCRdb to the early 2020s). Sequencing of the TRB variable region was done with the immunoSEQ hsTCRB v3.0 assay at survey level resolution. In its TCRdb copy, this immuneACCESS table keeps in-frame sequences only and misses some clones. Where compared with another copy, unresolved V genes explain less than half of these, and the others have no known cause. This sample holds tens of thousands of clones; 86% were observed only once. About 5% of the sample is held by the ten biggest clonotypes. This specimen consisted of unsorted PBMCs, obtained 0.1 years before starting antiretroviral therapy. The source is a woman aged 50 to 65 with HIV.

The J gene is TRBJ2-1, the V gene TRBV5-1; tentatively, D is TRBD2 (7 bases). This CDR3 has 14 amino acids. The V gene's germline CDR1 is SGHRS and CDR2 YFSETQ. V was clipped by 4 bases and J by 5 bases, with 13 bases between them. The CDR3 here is CASSPWGGNNEQFF. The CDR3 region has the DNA TGCGCCAGCAGCCCGTGGGGGGGCAACAATGAGCAGTTCTTC.

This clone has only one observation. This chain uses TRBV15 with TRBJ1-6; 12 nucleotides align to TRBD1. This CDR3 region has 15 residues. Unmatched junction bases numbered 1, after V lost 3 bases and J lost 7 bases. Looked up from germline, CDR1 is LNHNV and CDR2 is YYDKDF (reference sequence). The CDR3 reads CATSRGQGANSPLHF. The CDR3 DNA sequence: TGTGCCACCAGCAGGGGACAGGGGGCGAATTCACCCCTCCACTTT.

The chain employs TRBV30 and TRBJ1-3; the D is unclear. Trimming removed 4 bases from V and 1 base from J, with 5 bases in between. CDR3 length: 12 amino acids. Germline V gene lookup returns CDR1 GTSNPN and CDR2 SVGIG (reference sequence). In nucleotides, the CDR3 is TGTGCCTGGACAGGATCTGGAAACACCATATATTTT. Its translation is CAWTGSGNTIYF.

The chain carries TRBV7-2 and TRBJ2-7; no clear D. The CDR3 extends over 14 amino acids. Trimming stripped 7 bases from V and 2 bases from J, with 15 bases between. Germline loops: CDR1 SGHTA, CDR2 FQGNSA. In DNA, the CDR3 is TGTGCCAGCACCCCCCGGGCAGGAGCCTACGAGCAGTACTTC. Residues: CASTPRAGAYEQYF.

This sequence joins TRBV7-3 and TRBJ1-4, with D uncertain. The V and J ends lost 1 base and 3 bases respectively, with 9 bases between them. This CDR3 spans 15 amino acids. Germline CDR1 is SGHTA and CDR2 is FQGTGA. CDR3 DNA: TGTGCCAGCAGCTTAAGTGGGGAGGCTAATGAAAAACTGTTTTTT. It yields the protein CASSLSGEANEKLFF.

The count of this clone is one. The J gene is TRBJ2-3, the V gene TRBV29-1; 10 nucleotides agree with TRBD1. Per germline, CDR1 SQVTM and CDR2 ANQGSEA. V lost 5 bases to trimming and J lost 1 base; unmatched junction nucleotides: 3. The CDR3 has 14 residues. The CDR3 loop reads CSVLGTGGTDTQYF. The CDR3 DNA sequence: TGCAGCGTTCTCGGGACAGGGGGCACAGATACGCAGTATTTT.

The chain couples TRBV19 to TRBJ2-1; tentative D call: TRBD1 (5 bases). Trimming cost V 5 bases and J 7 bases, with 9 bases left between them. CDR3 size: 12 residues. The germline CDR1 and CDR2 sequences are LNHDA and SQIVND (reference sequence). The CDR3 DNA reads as TGTGCCAGTAGTTCAGGGTTTAATGAGCAGTTCTTC. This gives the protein CASSSGFNEQFF. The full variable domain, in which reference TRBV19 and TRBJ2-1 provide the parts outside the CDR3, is DGGITQSPKYLFRKEGQNVTLSCEQNLNHDAMYWYRQDPGQGLRLIYYSQIVNDFQKGDIAEGYSVSREKKESFPLTVTSAQKNPTAFYLCASSSGFNEQFFGPGTRLTVL.

This CDR3 reads CASSIDGRGMETQYF. The CDR3 coding sequence is TGTGCCAGTAGTATAGATGGCAGGGGAATGGAGACCCAGTACTTC. The chain uses TRBV19 and TRBJ2-5; D may be TRBD1 (6 bases). CDR1 is LNHDA and CDR2 is SQIVND in the germline V gene (reference sequence). V was clipped by 0 bases and J by 5 bases, with 13 bases between them. The CDR3 has 15 residues. Based on the CDR3 plus reference TRBV19 and TRBJ2-5, the full variable domain is DGGITQSPKYLFRKEGQNVTLSCEQNLNHDAMYWYRQDPGQGLRLIYYSQIVNDFQKGDIAEGYSVSREKKESFPLTVTSAQKNPTAFYLCASSIDGRGMETQYFGPGTRLLVL.

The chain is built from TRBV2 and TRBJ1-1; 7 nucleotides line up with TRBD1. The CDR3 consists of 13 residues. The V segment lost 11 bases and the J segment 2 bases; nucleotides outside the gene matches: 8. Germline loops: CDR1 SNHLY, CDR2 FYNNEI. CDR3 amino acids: CAARGPGNTEAFF. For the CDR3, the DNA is TGTGCCGCTAGGGGGCCAGGTAACACTGAAGCTTTCTTT.

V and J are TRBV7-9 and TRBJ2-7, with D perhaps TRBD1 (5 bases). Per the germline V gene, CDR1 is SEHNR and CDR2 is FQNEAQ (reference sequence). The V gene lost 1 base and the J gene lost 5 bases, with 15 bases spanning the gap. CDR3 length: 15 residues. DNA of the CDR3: TGTGCCAGCAGCTTAGGGGCAGGGAAAGGAGACGAGCAGTACTTC. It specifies CASSLGAGKGDEQYF.

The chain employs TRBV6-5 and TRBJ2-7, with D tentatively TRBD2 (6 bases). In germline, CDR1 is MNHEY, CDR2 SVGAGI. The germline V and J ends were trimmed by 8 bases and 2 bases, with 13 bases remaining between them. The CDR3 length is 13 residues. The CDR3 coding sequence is TGTGCCAGCCTGGCGGCGGGGACCTACGAGCAGTACTTC. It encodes CASLAAGTYEQYF.

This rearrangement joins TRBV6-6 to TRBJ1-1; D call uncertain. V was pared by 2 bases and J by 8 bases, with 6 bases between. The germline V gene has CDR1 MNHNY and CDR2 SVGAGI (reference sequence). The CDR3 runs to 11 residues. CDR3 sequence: CASSYASEAFF. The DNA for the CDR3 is TGTGCCAGCAGTTACGCGTCGGAAGCTTTCTTT.

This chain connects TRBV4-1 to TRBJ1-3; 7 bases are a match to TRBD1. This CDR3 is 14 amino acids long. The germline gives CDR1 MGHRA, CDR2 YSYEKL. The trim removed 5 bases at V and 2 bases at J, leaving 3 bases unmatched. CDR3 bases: TGCGCCAGCAGCACTAGGGGGCCTGGAAACACCATATATTTT. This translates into CASSTRGPGNTIYF.

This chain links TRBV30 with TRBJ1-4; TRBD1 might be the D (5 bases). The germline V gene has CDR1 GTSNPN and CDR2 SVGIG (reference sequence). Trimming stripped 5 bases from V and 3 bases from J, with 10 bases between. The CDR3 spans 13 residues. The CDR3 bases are TGTGCCTGGGGGACCGGCCCTAATGAAAAACTGTTTTTT. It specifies CAWGTGPNEKLFF.

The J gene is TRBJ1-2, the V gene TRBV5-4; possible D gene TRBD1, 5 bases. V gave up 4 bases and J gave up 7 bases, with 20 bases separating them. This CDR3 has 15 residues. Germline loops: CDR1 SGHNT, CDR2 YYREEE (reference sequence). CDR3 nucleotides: TGTGCCAGCAGCACTCACTCATCGGGGCCGGGTGGCTACACCTTC. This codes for CASSTHSSGPGGYTF.

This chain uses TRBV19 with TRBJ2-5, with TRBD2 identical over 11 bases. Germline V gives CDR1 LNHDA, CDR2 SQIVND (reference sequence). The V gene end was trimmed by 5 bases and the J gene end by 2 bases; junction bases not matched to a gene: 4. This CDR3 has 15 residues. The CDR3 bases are TGTGCCAGTAGTCCCCGACTAGCGGGGCAAGAGACCCAGTACTTC. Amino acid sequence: CASSPRLAGQETQYF.